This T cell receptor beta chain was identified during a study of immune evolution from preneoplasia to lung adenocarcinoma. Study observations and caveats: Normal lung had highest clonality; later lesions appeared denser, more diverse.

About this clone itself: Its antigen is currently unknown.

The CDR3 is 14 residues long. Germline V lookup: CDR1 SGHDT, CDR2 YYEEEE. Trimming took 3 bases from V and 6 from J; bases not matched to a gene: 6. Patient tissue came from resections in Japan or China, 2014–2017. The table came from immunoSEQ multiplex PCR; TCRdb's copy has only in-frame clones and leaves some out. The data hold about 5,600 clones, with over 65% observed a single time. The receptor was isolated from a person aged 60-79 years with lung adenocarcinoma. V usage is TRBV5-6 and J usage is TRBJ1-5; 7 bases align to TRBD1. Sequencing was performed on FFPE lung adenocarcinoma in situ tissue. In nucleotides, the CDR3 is TGTGCCAGCAGCTCACAGGGGTCCGCTCAGCCCCAGCATTTT. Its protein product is CASSSQGSAQPQHF.